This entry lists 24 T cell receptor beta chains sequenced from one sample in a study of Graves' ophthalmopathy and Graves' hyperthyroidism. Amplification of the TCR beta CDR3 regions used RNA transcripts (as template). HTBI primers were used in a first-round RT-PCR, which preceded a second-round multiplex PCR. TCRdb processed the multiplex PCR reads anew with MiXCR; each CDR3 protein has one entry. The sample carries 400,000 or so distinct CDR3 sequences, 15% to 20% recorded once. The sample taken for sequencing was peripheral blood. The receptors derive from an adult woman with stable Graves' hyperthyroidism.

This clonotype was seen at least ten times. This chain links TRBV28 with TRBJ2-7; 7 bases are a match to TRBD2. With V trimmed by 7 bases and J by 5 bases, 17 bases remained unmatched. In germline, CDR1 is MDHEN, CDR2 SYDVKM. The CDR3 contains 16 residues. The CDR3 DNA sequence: TGTGCCAGCAAGCCCTGGGAGGGTACAAATTTCGACGAGCAGTACTTC. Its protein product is CASKPWEGTNFDEQYF.

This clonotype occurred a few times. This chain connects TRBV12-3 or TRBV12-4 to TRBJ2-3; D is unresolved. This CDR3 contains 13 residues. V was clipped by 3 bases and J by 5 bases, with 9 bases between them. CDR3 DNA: TGTGCCAGCAGTTTCCGGGTGGAAGATACGCAGTATTTT. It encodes CASSFRVEDTQYF.

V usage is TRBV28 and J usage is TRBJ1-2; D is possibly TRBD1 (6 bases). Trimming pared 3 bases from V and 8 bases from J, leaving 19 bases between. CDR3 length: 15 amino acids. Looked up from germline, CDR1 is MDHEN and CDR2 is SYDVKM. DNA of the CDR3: TGTGCCAGCAGTTTGAGGGGGGCAAACCCGTGGGGCTACACCTTC. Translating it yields CASSLRGANPWGYTF.

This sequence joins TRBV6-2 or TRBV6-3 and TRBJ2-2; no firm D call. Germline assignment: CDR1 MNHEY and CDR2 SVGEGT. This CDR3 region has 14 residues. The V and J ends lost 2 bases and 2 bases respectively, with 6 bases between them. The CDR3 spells CASSYNSNTGELFF. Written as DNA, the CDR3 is TGTGCCAGCAGTTACAATTCTAACACCGGGGAGCTGTTTTTT.

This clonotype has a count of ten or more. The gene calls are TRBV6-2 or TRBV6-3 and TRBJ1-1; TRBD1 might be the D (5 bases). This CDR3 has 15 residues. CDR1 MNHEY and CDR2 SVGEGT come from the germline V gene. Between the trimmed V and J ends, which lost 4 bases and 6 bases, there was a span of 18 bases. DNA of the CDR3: TGTGCCAGCAGTTCGCAGGTACATCGGGGGGCTGAAGCTTTCTTT. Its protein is CASSSQVHRGAEAFF.

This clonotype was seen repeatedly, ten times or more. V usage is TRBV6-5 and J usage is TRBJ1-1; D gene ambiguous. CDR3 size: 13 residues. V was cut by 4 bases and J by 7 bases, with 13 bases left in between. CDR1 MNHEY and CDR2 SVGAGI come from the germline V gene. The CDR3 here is CASSSPGGDEAFF. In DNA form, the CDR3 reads TGTGCCAGCAGTTCTCCCGGCGGGGATGAAGCTTTCTTT.

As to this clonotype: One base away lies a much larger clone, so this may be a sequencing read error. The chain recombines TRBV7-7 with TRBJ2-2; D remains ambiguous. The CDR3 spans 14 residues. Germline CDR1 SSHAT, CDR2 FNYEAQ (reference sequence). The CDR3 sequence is CASSLAFWAGELFF. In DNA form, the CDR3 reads TGTGCTAGCAGCTTAGCCTTCTGGGCCGGGGAGCTGTTTTTT.

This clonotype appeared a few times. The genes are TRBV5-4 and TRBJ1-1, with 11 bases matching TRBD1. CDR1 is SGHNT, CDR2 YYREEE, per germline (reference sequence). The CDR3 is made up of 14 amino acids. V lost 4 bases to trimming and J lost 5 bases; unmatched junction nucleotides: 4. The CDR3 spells CASSRGQGATEAFF. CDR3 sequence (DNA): TGTGCCAGCAGCCGCGGACAGGGGGCTACTGAAGCTTTCTTT.

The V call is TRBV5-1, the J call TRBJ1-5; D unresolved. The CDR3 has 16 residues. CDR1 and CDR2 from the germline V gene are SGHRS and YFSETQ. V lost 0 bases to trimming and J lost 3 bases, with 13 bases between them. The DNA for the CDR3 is TGCGCCAGCAGCTTGGAAGGCAGAGGATTCAATCAGCCCCAGCATTTT. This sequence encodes CASSLEGRGFNQPQHF. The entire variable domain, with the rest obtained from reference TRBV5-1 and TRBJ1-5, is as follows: KAGVTQTPRYLIKTRGQQVTLSCSPISGHRSVSWYQQTPGQGLQFLFEYFSETQRNKGNFPGRFSGRQFSNSRSEMNVSTLELGDSALYLCASSLEGRGFNQPQHFGDGTRLSIL.

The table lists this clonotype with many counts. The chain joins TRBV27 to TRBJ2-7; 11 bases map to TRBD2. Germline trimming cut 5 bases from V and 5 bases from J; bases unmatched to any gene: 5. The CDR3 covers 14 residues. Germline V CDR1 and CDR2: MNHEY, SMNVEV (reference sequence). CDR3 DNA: TGTGCCAGCAGTCCCGGGACTAGCGGTAACGAGCAGTACTTC. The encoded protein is CASSPGTSGNEQYF.

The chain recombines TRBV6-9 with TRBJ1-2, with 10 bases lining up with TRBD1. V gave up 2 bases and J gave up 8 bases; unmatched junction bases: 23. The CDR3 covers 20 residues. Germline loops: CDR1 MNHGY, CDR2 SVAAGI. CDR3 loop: CASSYTHYRDRGTPLMGYTF. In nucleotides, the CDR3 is TGTGCCAGCAGTTATACGCACTACCGGGACAGGGGAACTCCTTTGATGGGCTACACCTTC.

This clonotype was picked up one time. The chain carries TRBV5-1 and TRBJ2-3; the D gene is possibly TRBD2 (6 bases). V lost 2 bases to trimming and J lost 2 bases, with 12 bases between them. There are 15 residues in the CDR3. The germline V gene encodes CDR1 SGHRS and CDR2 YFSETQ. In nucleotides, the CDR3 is TGCGCCAGCAGCTTAACTAGCCCCACCACAGATACGCAGTATTTT. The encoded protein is CASSLTSPTTDTQYF. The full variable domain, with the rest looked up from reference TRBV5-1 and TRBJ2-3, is KAGVTQTPRYLIKTRGQQVTLSCSPISGHRSVSWYQQTPGQGLQFLFEYFSETQRNKGNFPGRFSGRQFSNSRSEMNVSTLELGDSALYLCASSLTSPTTDTQYFGPGTRLTVL.

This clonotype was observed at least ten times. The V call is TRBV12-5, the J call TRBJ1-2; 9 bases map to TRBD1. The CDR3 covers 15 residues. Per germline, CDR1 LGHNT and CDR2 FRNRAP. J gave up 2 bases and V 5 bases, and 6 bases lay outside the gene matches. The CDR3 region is CASGTRDRENYGYTF. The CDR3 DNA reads TGTGCTAGTGGTACGAGGGACAGGGAAAACTATGGCTACACCTTC.

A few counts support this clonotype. CDR3 in DNA: TGCGCCAGCAGCCAAGAGATGGCCGTAGATTATGGCTACACCTTC. This gives the protein CASSQEMAVDYGYTF. The gene calls are TRBV4-1 and TRBJ1-2, with D hard to call. The CDR3 has 15 amino acids. The ends were cut back, 0 bases at V and 5 bases at J, with 13 bases in the middle. Germline-derived CDR1 and CDR2 are MGHRA and YSYEKL.

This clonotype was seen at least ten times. The CDR3 spells CASSQERKETQYF. The CDR3 coding sequence is TGTGCCAGCAGCCAAGAAAGAAAGGAGACCCAGTACTTC. This sequence joins TRBV14 and TRBJ2-5; D is uncertain. Germline values: CDR1 SGHDN, CDR2 FVKESK. CDR3 size: 13 residues. V lost 0 bases and J lost 5, with 7 bases in between.

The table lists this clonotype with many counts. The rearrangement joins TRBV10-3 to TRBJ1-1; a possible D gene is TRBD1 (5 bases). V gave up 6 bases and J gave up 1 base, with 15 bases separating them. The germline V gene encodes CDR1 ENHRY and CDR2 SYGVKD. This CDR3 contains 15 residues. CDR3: CAISPSAQGNTEAFF. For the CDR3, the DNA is TGTGCCATCAGCCCCTCGGCTCAGGGGAACACTGAAGCTTTCTTT.

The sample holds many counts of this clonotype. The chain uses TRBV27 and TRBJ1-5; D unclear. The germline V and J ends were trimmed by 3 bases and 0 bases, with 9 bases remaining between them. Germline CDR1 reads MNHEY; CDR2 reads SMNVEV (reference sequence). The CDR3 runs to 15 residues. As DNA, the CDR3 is TGTGCCAGCAGTTTTGACACGTATAGCAATCAGCCCCAGCATTTT. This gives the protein CASSFDTYSNQPQHF.

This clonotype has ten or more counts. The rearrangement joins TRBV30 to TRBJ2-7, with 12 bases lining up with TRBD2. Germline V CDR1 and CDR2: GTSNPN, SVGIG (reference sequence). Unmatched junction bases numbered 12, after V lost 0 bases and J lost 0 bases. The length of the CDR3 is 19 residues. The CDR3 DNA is TGTGCCTGGAGTGTAATGGTGACTAGCGGGAGTGTCAGCTCCTACGAGCAGTACTTC. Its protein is CAWSVMVTSGSVSSYEQYF. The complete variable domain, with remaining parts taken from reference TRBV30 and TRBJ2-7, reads SQTIHQWPATLVQPVGSPLSLECTVEGTSNPNLYWYRQAAGRGLQLLFYSVGIGQISSEVPQNLSASRPQDRQFILSSKKLLLSDSGFYLCAWSVMVTSGSVSSYEQYFGPGTRLTVT.

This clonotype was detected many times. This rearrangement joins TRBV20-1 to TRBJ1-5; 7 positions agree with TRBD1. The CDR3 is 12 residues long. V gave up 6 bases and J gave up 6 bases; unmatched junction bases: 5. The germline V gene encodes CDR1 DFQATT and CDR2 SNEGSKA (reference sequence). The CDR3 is CSALTGVQPQHF. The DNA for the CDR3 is TGCAGTGCCCTCACAGGGGTTCAGCCCCAGCATTTT.

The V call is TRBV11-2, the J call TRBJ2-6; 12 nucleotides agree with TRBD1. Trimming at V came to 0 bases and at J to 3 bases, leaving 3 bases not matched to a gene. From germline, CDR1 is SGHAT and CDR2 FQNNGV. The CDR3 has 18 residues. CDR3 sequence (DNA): TGTGCCAGCAGCTTAGAGGGGACAGGGGGCTTTGGGGCCAACGTCCTGACTTTC. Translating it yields CASSLEGTGGFGANVLTF.

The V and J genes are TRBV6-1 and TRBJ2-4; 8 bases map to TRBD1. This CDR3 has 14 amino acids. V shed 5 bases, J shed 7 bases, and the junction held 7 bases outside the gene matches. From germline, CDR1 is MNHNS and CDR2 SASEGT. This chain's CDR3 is CASSHGQGGNIQYF. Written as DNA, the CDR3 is TGTGCCAGCAGTCATGGACAGGGCGGGAACATTCAGTACTTC.

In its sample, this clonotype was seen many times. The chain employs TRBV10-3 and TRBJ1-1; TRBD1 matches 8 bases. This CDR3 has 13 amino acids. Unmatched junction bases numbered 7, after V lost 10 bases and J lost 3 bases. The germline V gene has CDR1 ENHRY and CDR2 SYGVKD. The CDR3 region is CASSPGQDTEAFF. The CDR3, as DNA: TGTGCCAGCAGCCCGGGACAGGACACTGAAGCTTTCTTT.

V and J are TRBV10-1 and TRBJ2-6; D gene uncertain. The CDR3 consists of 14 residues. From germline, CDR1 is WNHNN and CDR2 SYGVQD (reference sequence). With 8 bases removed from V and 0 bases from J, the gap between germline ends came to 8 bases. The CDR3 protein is CASGETSGANVLTF. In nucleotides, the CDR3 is TGCGCCAGCGGGGAAACCTCTGGGGCCAACGTCCTGACTTTC.

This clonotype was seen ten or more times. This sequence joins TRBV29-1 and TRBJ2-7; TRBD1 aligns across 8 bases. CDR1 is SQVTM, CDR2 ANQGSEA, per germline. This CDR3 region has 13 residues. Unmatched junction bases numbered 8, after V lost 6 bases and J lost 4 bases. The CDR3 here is CSVAVWTGYEQYF. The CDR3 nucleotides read TGCAGCGTGGCGGTGTGGACAGGGTACGAGCAGTACTTC.